These T cell receptor beta chains were read from a single sample in a study of glioma-infiltrating T cells after dendritic cell vaccination. Sequencing was performed with immunoSEQ multiplex PCR; in TCRdb, only in-frame clones are kept and a portion is missing. The sample holds over 80,000 clones, roughly 90% seen once. Here the sequenced sample was blood, taken before dendritic cell vaccination. All receptors come from a human donor with glioblastoma. CDR3s include the opening cysteine and the closing phenylalanine or tryptophan. The order of the fields is D gene, V gene, J gene, clone size, CDR3 protein, CDR3 DNA. The D gene is left open where the match is weak. Size values are once, few and many counts, or a class for expanded clones, and some rows have none.

d_call: .
v_call: TRBV4-1
j_call: TRBJ2-2
clone_size: once
cdr3_aa: CASSQPYGTPNTGELFF
cdr3_nt: TGCGCCAGCAGCCAGCCATACGGGACTCCAAACACCGGGGAGCTGTTTTTT

d_call: .
v_call: TRBV2
j_call: TRBJ1-1
clone_size: .
cdr3_aa: CASSEDTYTEAFF
cdr3_nt: TGTGCCAGCAGTGAGGACACCTACACTGAAGCTTTCTTT

d_call: TRBD1
v_call: TRBV9
j_call: TRBJ2-1
clone_size: .
cdr3_aa: CASSLGQGHNEQFF
cdr3_nt: TGTGCCAGCAGCCTGGGACAGGGCCACAATGAGCAGTTCTTC

d_call: .
v_call: TRBV6-5
j_call: TRBJ1-1
clone_size: .
cdr3_aa: CASSYGGLNTEAFF
cdr3_nt: TGTGCCAGCAGTTACGGCGGATTGAACACTGAAGCTTTCTTT

d_call: .
v_call: TRBV30
j_call: TRBJ1-1
clone_size: .
cdr3_aa: CAFRGGPPKKAFF
cdr3_nt: TGTGCCTTCCGCGGGGGGCCCCCGAAGAAAGCTTTCTTT

d_call: TRBD1
v_call: TRBV12-5
j_call: TRBJ1-5
clone_size: .
cdr3_aa: CASGSDRGNQPQHF
cdr3_nt: TGTGCTAGTGGCTCCGACAGGGGCAATCAGCCCCAGCATTTT

d_call: TRBD2
v_call: TRBV4-1
j_call: TRBJ2-1
clone_size: .
cdr3_aa: CASSQGVAGERVQFF
cdr3_nt: TGCGCCAGCAGCCAAGGGGTAGCGGGGGAACGGGTGCAGTTCTTC

d_call: .
v_call: TRBV27
j_call: TRBJ1-5
clone_size: .
cdr3_aa: CASSPSDTLGNQPQHF
cdr3_nt: TGTGCCAGCAGTCCATCGGACACCCTTGGGAATCAGCCCCAGCATTTT

d_call: .
v_call: TRBV30
j_call: TRBJ2-3
clone_size: .
cdr3_aa: CAWSVKGRGGTDTQYF
cdr3_nt: TGTGCCTGGAGTGTAAAGGGACGCGGGGGCACAGATACGCAGTATTTT

d_call: .
v_call: TRBV19
j_call: TRBJ2-7
clone_size: .
cdr3_aa: CASRKDSSYEQYF
cdr3_nt: TGTGCCAGTAGAAAGGACAGCTCCTACGAGCAGTACTTC

d_call: .
v_call: TRBV5-1
j_call: TRBJ2-7
clone_size: .
cdr3_aa: CASSLEGPGGFGYEQYF
cdr3_nt: TGCGCCAGCAGCTTGGAAGGTCCGGGGGGCTTCGGGTACGAGCAGTACTTC

d_call: TRBD2
v_call: TRBV5-1
j_call: TRBJ2-4
clone_size: .
cdr3_aa: CASSMTSGRAIQYF
cdr3_nt: TGCGCCAGCAGCATGACTAGCGGGAGGGCTATTCAGTACTTC

d_call: TRBD2
v_call: TRBV5-1
j_call: TRBJ2-5
clone_size: .
cdr3_aa: CASSLGGLDQETQYF
cdr3_nt: TGCGCCAGCAGCTTGGGGGGACTAGACCAAGAGACCCAGTACTTC

d_call: .
v_call: TRBV27
j_call: TRBJ1-2
clone_size: few
cdr3_aa: CASSSGYGYTF
cdr3_nt: TGTGCCAGTAGTTCAGGTTATGGCTACACCTTC

d_call: TRBD1
v_call: TRBV6-1
j_call: TRBJ2-1
clone_size: .
cdr3_aa: CASSRPGTGIEQFF
cdr3_nt: TGTGCCAGCAGTCGTCCCGGGACAGGGATTGAGCAGTTCTTC

d_call: .
v_call: TRBV5-1
j_call: TRBJ2-1
clone_size: .
cdr3_aa: CASSLAGIEIYNEQFF
cdr3_nt: TGCGCCAGCAGCTTGGCCGGTATAGAGATTTACAATGAGCAGTTCTTC

d_call: .
v_call: TRBV20-1
j_call: TRBJ2-7
clone_size: .
cdr3_aa: CSATLLHEQYF
cdr3_nt: TGCAGTGCTACCCTCCTCCACGAGCAGTACTTC

d_call: .
v_call: TRBV5-5
j_call: TRBJ2-2
clone_size: .
cdr3_aa: CASSLEGDAGELFF
cdr3_nt: TGTGCCAGCAGCTTGGAGGGGGACGCCGGGGAGCTGTTTTTT

d_call: TRBD1
v_call: TRBV11-2
j_call: TRBJ2-5
clone_size: .
cdr3_aa: CASSLEGQVVQETQYF
cdr3_nt: TGTGCCAGCAGCTTAGAAGGACAGGTGGTTCAAGAGACCCAGTACTTC

d_call: TRBD1
v_call: TRBV2
j_call: TRBJ2-7
clone_size: .
cdr3_aa: CARGQSPYEQYF
cdr3_nt: TGTGCCAGGGGACAGAGCCCCTACGAGCAGTACTTC

d_call: TRBD1
v_call: TRBV6-5
j_call: TRBJ1-1
clone_size: .
cdr3_aa: CASSGLQGSEAFF
cdr3_nt: TGTGCCAGCAGTGGACTACAGGGGTCTGAAGCTTTCTTT

d_call: .
v_call: TRBV15
j_call: TRBJ1-5
clone_size: .
cdr3_aa: CATSRGGGWQPQHF
cdr3_nt: TGTGCCACCAGCAGAGGCGGTGGCTGGCAGCCCCAGCATTTT

d_call: .
v_call: TRBV5-1
j_call: TRBJ2-6
clone_size: .
cdr3_aa: CASSEGHSGANVLTF
cdr3_nt: TGCGCCAGCAGCGAGGGACACTCTGGGGCCAACGTCCTGACTTTC

d_call: TRBD2
v_call: TRBV4-1
j_call: TRBJ2-7
clone_size: .
cdr3_aa: CASSPQAGQDEQYF
cdr3_nt: TGCGCCAGCAGCCCCCAAGCGGGGCAAGACGAGCAGTACTTC

d_call: TRBD1
v_call: TRBV2
j_call: TRBJ2-7
clone_size: .
cdr3_aa: CASSYYRGDGDEQYF
cdr3_nt: TGTGCCAGCAGTTACTACAGGGGGGATGGCGACGAGCAGTACTTC

d_call: TRBD1
v_call: TRBV2
j_call: TRBJ2-7
clone_size: .
cdr3_aa: CASSPDRSSYEQYF
cdr3_nt: TGTGCCAGCAGCCCGGACAGGAGCTCCTACGAGCAGTACTTC